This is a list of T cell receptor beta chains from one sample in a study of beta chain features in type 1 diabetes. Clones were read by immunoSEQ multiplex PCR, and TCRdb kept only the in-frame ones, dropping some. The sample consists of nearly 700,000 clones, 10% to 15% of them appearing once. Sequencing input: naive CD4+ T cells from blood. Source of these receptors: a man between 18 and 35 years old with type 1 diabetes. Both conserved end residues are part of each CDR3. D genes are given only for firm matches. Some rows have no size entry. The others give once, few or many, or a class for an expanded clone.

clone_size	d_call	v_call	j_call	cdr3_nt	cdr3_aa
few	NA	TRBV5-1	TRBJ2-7	TGCGCCAGCAGGCACCTTCGGGGACCCGAATACGAGCAGTACTTC	CASRHLRGPEYEQYF
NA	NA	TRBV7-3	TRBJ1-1	TGTGCCAGCTTCCTTCCGGCAGGGAACACTGAAGCTTTCTTT	CASFLPAGNTEAFF
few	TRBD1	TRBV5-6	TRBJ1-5	TGTGCCAGCAACAGACAGGGTAGCAATCAGCCCCAGCATTTT	CASNRQGSNQPQHF
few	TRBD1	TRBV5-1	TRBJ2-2	TGCGCCAGCAGCTCACAGGGGGAGAACACCGGGGAGCTGTTTTTT	CASSSQGENTGELFF
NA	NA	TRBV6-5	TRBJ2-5	TGTGCCAGCAGTTACGGGCAGGGCCCAGAGACCCAGTACTTC	CASSYGQGPETQYF
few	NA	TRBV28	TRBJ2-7	TGTGCCAGCAGTTATGGACAGTCTTACGAGCAGTACTTC	CASSYGQSYEQYF
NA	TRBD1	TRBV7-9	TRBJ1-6	TGTGCCAGCAGCTTAGAGGGACAGGGCTATTCACCCCTCCACTTT	CASSLEGQGYSPLHF
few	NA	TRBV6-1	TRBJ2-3	TGTGCCAGCAGTGTACTAGCAGATACGCAGTATTTT	CASSVLADTQYF
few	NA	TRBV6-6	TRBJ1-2	TGTGCCAGCAGTGAGTGGATCAACTATGGCTACACCTTC	CASSEWINYGYTF
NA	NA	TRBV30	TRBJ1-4	TGTGCCTCCTGGGCGGGGGGAGGTGAAAAACTGTTTTTT	CASWAGGGEKLFF
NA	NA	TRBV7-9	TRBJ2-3	TGTGCCAGCAGCTTAATGCCGGACGCCACAGATACGCAGTATTTT	CASSLMPDATDTQYF
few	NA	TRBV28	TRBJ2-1	TGTGCCAGCAGCTCCACTTACAATGAGCAGTTCTTC	CASSSTYNEQFF